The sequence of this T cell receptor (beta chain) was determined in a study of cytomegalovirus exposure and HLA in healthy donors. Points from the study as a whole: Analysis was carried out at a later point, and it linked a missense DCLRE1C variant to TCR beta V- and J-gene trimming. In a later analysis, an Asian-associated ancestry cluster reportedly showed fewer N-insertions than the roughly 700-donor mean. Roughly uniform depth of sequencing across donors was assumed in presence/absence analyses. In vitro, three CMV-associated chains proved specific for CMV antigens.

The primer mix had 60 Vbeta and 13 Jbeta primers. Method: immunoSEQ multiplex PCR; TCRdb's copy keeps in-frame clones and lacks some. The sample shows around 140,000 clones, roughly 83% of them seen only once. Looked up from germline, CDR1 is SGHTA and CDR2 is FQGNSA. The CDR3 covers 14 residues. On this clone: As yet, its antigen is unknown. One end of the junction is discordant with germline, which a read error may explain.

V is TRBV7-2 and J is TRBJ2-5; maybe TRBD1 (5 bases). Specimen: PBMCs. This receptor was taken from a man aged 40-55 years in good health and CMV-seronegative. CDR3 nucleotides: TGTGCCAACAGCTTAGGGGCATCCTGGGAGACCCAGTACTTC. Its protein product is CANSLGASWETQYF.